This T cell receptor (beta chain) was identified during a study of cytomegalovirus exposure and HLA in healthy donors. Findings and caveats of the study: In vitro confirmation showed three CMV-associated chains to be CMV antigen specific.

PCR primers comprised 60 Vbeta and 13 Jbeta primers. The repertoire was sequenced with immunoSEQ multiplex PCR; TCRdb's copy has only in-frame clones and lacks some. The table lists about 170,000 clones, approximately 72% of them singletons. Germline V CDR1 and CDR2: SGHTA, FQGTGA. There are 14 residues in the CDR3. V shed 5 bases and J shed 6 bases, with 13 bases lying between them. A note on this clone: Its antigen remains unknown. The sample has other DNA sequences that encode this CDR3 too.

This receptor was taken from a man aged 40-50 years in good health and CMV-seropositive. The V gene is TRBV7-3, the J gene TRBJ2-2; a possible D gene is TRBD2 (7 bases). The sequenced sample consisted of PBMCs. The CDR3 reads CASSRGAGAGELFF. The CDR3 nucleotides read TGTGCCAGCAGCCGGGGGGCCGGCGCCGGGGAGCTGTTTTTT.